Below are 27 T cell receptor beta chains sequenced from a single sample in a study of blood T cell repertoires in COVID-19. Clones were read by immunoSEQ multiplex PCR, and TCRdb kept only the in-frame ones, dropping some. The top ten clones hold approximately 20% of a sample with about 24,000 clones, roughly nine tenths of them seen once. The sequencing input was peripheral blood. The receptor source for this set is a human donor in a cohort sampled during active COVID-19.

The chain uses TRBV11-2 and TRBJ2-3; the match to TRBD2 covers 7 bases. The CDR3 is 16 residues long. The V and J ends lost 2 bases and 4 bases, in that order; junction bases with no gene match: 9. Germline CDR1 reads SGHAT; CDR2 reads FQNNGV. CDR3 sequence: CASSLRGSGMPDTQYF. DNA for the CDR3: TGTGCCAGCAGCTTACGAGGCAGCGGGATGCCAGATACGCAGTATTTT.

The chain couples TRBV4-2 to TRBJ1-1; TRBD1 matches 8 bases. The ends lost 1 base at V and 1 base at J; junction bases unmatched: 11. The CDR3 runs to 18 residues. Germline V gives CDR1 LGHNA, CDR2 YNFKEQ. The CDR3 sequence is CASSQGKLTGDWNTEAFF. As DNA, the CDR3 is TGTGCCAGCAGCCAAGGGAAGTTGACAGGGGACTGGAACACTGAAGCTTTCTTT.

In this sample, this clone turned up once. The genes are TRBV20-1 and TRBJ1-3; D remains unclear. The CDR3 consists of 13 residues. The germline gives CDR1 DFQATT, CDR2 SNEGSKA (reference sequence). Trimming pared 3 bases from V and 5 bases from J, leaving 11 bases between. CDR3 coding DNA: TGCAGTGCTAGTCAGTCGGGTAGAAACACCATATATTTT. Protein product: CSASQSGRNTIYF.

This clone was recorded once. The CDR3 DNA sequence: TGTGCCAGCAGCTGGGGACAGCAGAACACTGAAGCTTTCTTT. Translating gives CASSWGQQNTEAFF. V is TRBV7-2 and J is TRBJ1-1; 7 bases map to TRBD1. The V segment lost 4 bases and the J segment 1 base; nucleotides outside the gene matches: 3. This CDR3 is built from 14 residues. Germline V CDR1 and CDR2: SGHTA, FQGNSA.

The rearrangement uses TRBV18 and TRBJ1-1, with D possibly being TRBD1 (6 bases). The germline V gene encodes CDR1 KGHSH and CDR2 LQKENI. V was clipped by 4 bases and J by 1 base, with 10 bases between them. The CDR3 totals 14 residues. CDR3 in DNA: TGTGCCAGCTCACTCTACAGGGAGAACACTGAAGCTTTCTTT. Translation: CASSLYRENTEAFF.

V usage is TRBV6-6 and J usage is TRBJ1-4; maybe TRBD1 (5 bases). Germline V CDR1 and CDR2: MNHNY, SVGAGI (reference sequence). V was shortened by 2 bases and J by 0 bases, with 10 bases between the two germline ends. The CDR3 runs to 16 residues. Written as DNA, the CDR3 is TGTGCCAGCAGTTACCCGACAGCCGCAACTAATGAAAAACTGTTTTTT. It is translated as CASSYPTAATNEKLFF.

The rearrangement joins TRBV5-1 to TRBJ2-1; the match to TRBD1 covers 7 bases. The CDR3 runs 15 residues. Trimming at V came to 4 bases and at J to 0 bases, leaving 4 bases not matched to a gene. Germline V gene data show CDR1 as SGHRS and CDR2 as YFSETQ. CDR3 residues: CASSETGISYNEQFF. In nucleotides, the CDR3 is TGCGCCAGCAGCGAGACAGGGATCTCCTACAATGAGCAGTTCTTC.

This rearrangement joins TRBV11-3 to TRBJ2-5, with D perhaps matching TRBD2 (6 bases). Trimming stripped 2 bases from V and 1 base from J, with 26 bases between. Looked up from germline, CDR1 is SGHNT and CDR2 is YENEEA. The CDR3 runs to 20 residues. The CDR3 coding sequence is TGTGCCAGCAGCTTAATTTGGACGGGACTTAATCCCCCCGGCCAAGAGACCCAGTACTTC. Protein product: CASSLIWTGLNPPGQETQYF.

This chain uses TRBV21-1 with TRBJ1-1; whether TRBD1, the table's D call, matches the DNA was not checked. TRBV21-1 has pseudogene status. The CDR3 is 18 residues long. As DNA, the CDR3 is TGTGCCAGCAGCCTGCCGGGACAGGGGGCTGTCGGTGACACTGAAGCTTTCTTT. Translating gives CASSLPGQGAVGDTEAFF.

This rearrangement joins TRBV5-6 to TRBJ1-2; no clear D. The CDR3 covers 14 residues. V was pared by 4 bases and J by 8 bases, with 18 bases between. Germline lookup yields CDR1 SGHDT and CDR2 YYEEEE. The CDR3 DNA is TGTGCCAGCAGCCCTTGGTGGGCTTTCTGGGGCTACACCTTC. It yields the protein CASSPWWAFWGYTF.

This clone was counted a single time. This CDR3 is CASSPDRGVFTEAFF. As DNA, the CDR3 is TGCGCCAGCAGCCCGGACAGGGGAGTGTTCACTGAAGCTTTCTTT. V and J are TRBV5-1 and TRBJ1-1, with TRBD1 identical over 9 bases. Germline trimming cut 4 bases from V and 4 bases from J; bases unmatched to any gene: 8. Germline lookup yields CDR1 SGHRS and CDR2 YFSETQ. The CDR3 extends over 15 amino acids.

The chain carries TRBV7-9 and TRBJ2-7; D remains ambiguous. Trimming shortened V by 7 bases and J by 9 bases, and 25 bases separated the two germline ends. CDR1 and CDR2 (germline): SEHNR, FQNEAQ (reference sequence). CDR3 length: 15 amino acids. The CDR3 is CASTKSLGSIDGQYF. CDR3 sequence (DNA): TGTGCCAGCACCAAGTCGCTGGGCTCAATCGACGGGCAGTACTTC.

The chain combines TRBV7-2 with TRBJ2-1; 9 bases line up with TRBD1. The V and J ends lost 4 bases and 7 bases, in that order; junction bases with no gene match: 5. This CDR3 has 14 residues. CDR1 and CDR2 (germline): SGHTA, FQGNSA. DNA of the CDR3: TGTGCCAGCAGCTCCCGGGACAGGGTAAATGAGCAGTTCTTC. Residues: CASSSRDRVNEQFF.

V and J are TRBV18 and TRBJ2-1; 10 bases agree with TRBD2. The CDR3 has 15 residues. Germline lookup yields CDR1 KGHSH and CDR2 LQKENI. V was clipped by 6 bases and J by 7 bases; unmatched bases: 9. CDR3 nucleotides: TGTGCCAGCTCGGGCTGGGGACTAGCGATAAATGAGCAGTTCTTC. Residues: CASSGWGLAINEQFF.

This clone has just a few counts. CDR3 in amino acids: CSVDYGGVGTEAFF. DNA of the CDR3: TGCAGCGTTGATTATGGGGGCGTGGGGACTGAAGCTTTCTTT. The rearrangement joins TRBV29-1 to TRBJ1-1, with D possibly matching TRBD1 (6 bases). Per the germline V gene, CDR1 is SQVTM and CDR2 is ANQGSEA. The ends were cut back, 3 bases at V and 5 bases at J, with 16 bases in the middle. CDR3 size: 14 residues. Full variable domain (rest looked up from reference TRBV29-1 and TRBJ1-1): SAVISQKPSRDICQRGTSLTIQCQVDSQVTMMFWYRQQPGQSLTLIATANQGSEATYESGFVIDKFPISRPNLTFSTLTVSNMSPEDSSIYLCSVDYGGVGTEAFFGQGTRLTVV.

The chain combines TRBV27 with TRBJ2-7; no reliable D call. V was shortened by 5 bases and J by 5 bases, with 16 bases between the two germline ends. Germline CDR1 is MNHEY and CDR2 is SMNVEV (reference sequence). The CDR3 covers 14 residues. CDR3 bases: TGTGCCAGCAGTCCCTATTCAGGCCCGAACGAGCAGTACTTC. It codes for CASSPYSGPNEQYF.

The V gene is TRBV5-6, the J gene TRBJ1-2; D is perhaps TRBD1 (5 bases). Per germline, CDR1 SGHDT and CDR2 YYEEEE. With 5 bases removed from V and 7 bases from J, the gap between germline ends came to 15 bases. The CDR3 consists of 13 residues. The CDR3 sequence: CASRYGQGGGYTF. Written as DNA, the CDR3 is TGTGCCAGCAGGTATGGTCAGGGAGGTGGCTACACCTTC.

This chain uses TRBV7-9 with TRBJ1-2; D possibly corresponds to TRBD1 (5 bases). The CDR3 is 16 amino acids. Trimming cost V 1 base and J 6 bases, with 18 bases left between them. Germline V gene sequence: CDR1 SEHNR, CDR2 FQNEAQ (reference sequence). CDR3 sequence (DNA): TGTGCCAGCAGCTTAGGGGCAGGGATTGGTTTCGATGGCTACACCTTC. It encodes CASSLGAGIGFDGYTF.

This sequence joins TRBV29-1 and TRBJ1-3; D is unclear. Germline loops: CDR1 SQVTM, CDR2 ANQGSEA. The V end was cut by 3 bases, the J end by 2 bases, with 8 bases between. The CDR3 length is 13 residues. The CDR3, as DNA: TGCAGCGTTGAGGGCAGGACTGGAAACACCATATATTTT. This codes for CSVEGRTGNTIYF.

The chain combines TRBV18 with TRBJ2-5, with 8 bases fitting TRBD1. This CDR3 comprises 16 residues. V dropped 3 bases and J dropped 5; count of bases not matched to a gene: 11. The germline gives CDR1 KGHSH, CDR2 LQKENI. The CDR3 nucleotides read TGTGCCAGCTCACCGTCCAGGGGGCAAATAGGGGAGACCCAGTACTTC. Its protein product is CASSPSRGQIGETQYF.

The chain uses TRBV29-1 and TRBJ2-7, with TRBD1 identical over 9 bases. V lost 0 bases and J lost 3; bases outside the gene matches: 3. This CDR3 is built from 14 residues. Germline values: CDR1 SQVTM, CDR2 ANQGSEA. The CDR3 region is CSVEDRGQGYEQYF. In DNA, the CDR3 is TGCAGCGTTGAAGATAGGGGACAGGGCTACGAGCAGTACTTC.

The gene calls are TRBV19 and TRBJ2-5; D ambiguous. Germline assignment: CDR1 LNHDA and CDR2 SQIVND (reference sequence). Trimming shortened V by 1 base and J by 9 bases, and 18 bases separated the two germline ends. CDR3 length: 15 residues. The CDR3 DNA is TGTGCCAGTAGTATAGTCTACAGTATTAAAGAAGCCCAGTACTTC. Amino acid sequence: CASSIVYSIKEAQYF. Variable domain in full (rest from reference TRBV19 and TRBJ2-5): DGGITQSPKYLFRKEGQNVTLSCEQNLNHDAMYWYRQDPGQGLRLIYYSQIVNDFQKGDIAEGYSVSREKKESFPLTVTSAQKNPTAFYLCASSIVYSIKEAQYFGPGTRLLVL.

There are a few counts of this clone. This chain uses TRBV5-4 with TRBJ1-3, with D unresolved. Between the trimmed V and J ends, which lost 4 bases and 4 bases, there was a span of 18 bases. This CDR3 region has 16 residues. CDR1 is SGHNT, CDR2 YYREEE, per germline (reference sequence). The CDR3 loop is CASSTAPRSGGNTIYF. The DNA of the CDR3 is TGTGCCAGCAGCACCGCTCCCCGGTCCGGGGGAAACACCATATATTTT.

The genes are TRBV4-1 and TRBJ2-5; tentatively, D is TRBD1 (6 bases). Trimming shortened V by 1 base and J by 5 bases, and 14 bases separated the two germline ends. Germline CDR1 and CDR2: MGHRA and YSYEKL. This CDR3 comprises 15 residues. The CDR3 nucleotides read TGCGCCAGCAGCCAAGCCGAGGGGGTCGGCGAGACCCAGTACTTC. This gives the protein CASSQAEGVGETQYF.

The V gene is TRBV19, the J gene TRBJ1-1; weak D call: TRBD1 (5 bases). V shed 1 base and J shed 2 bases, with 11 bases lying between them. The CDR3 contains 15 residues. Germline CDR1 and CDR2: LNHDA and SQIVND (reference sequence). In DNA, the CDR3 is TGTGCCAGTAGTATAGTAGGCAGGGATAACACTGAAGCTTTCTTT. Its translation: CASSIVGRDNTEAFF. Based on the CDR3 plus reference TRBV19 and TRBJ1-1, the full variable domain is DGGITQSPKYLFRKEGQNVTLSCEQNLNHDAMYWYRQDPGQGLRLIYYSQIVNDFQKGDIAEGYSVSREKKESFPLTVTSAQKNPTAFYLCASSIVGRDNTEAFFGQGTRLTVV.

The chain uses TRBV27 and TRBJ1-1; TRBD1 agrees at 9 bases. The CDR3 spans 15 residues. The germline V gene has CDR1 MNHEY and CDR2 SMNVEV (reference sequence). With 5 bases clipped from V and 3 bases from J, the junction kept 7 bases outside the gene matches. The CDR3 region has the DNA TGTGCCAGCAGTCCCGGGAGGGACAGGGACACTGAAGCTTTCTTT. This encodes CASSPGRDRDTEAFF.

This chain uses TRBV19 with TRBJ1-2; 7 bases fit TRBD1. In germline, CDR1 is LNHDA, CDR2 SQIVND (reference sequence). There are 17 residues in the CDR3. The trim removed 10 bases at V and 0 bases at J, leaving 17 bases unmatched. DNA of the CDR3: TGTGCCACCCACCCCCAACGGGACAGCCCTTCTAACTATGGCTACACCTTC. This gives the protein CATHPQRDSPSNYGYTF.